This note documents a single T cell receptor (beta chain) sequence. As yet, its antigen is unknown. The method was immunoSEQ multiplex PCR; TCRdb's version includes in-frame clones alone and lacks a portion of them. Here the sample spans approximately 20,000 clones, about nine tenths being singletons. The entry originates in a study of lymphopenia after photon versus proton radiotherapy. Study-level points and caveats: Only patients who died were analyzed for survival; proton advantage is unproven. Under photons, naive T cells and diversity fell while effector/memory populations rose. Oligoclonal CD8+ Temra expansion after nadir drove photon patients' diversity drop.

With V trimmed by 5 bases and J by 1 base, 11 bases remained unmatched. Germline loops: CDR1 SGHTA, CDR2 FQGNSA. This CDR3 has 16 amino acids. The sequence was collected from a man in his 70s with pancreatic cancer. J is TRBJ2-7 and V is TRBV7-2, with 7 bases matching TRBD2. The sample here was peripheral blood, taken from a patient treated with proton-based radiotherapy. DNA for the CDR3: TGTGCCAGCAGCCCCGGGGATGGTAGCGGGTCCTACGAGCAGTACTTC. Translation gives CASSPGDGSGSYEQYF.